This TCR beta chain was profiled in a study of identical twins. V gave up 6 bases and J gave up 6 bases, with 15 bases separating them. CDR3 size: 13 residues. TCRdb redid the calling of the 5' RACE reads with MiXCR, one entry per CDR3 protein. In the table there are around 470,000 distinct CDR3 sequences, 14% of which are singletons. These data also featured in a second study, about yellow fever vaccine responses in identical twins.

J is TRBJ2-7 and V is TRBV12-3 or TRBV12-4; the D gene could be TRBD1 or TRBD2 (5 bases each). Specimen: CD4+ T cells sorted from blood. The sequence was obtained from a woman younger than 30 in good health. CDR3: CASSGAPGGEQYF. CDR3 DNA: TGTGCCAGCAGCGGCGCCCCTGGGGGCGAGCAGTACTTC.